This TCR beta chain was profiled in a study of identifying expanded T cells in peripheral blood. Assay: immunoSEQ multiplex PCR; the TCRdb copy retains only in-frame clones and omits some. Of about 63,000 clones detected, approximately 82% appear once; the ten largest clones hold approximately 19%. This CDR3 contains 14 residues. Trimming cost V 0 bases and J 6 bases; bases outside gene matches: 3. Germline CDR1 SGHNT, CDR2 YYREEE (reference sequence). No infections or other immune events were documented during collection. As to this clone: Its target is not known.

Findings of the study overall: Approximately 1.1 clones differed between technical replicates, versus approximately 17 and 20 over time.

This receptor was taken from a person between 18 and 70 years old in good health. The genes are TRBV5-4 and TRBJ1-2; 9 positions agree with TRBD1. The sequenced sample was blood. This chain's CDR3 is CASSLDRGRDGYTF. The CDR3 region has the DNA TGTGCCAGCAGCTTGGACAGGGGGCGAGATGGCTACACCTTC.